This T cell receptor (beta chain) was sequenced in a study of blood T cell repertoires in COVID-19. Study at large: T cells, B-cell-depleted T cells, or PBMCs provided the cDNA or gDNA that served as material.

The V and J ends lost 4 bases and 0 bases respectively, with 13 bases between them. The germline V gene encodes CDR1 LNHDA and CDR2 SQIVND (reference sequence). The CDR3 length is 15 residues. The protocol was immunoSEQ multiplex PCR, while the TCRdb copy is restricted to in-frame clones and leaves out a portion. The data contain 370,000 or so clones, 70% to 90% of them singletons. Sequencing was done on a sample of PBMCs or T cells enriched from blood (not recorded which). This clonotype was sampled from a man between 25 and 39 years old who had recovered from COVID-19. J is TRBJ2-7 and V is TRBV19; perhaps TRBD1 as D (6 bases). The CDR3 loop is CASSKGQSHSYEQYF. The CDR3 DNA reads as TGTGCCAGTAGTAAGGGACAAAGCCACTCCTACGAGCAGTACTTC.